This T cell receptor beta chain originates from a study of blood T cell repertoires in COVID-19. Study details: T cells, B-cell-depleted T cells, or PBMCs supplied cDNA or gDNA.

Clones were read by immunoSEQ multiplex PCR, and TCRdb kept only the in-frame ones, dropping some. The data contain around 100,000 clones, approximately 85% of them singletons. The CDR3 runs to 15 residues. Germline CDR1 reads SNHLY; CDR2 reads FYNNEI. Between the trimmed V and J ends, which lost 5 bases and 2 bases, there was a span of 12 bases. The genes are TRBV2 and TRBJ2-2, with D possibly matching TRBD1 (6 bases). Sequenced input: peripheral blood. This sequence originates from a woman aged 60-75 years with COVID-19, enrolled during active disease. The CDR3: CASSSGQKNTGELFF. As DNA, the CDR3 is TGTGCCAGCAGTTCCGGACAGAAAAACACCGGGGAGCTGTTTTTT. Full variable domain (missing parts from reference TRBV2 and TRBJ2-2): EPEVTQTPSHQVTQMGQEVILRCVPISNHLYFYWYRQILGQKVEFLVSFYNNEISEKSEIFDDQFSVERPDGSNFTLKIRSTKLEDSAMYFCASSSGQKNTGELFFGEGSRLTVL.